The entry below describes one T cell receptor beta chain. The entry originates in a study of PD-L1 blockade in urothelial cancer. Across the study: Patients with male sex and bladder-origin urothelial cancer accounted for most of the roughly 29 enrolled.

This CDR3 has 12 amino acids. Trimming cost V 5 bases and J 6 bases, with 10 bases left between them. Germline-derived CDR1 and CDR2 are MDHEN and SYDVKM. Time point noted: peripheral blood 6 weeks after treatment start. Sequenced by immunoSEQ multiplex PCR; TCRdb stores in-frame clones only, minus some. Of roughly 45,000 clones in the sample, approximately 83% were seen once. The chain couples TRBV28 to TRBJ1-1; a possible D gene is TRBD1 (5 bases). The sequence derives from a man between 60 and 75 years old with urothelial cancer. The sequenced sample was PBMCs, obtained around atezolizumab (anti-PD-L1) treatment. The CDR3 loop is CASSTGHSEAFF. The CDR3 DNA follows: TGTGCCAGCAGTACCGGACACTCTGAAGCTTTCTTT.